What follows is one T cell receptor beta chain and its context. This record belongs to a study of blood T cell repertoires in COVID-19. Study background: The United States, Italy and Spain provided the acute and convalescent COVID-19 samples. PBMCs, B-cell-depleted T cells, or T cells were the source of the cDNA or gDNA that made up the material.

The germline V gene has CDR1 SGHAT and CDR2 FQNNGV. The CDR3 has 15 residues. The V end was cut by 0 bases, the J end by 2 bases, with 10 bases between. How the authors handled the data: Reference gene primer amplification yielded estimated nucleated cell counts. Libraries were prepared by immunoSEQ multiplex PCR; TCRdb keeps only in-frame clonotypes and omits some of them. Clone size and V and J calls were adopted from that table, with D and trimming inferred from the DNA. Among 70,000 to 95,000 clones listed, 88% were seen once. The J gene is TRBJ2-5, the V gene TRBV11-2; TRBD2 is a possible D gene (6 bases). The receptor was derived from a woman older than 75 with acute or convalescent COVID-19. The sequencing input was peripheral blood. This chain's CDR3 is CASSLDRRGQETQYF. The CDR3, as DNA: TGTGCCAGCAGCTTAGACCGGCGGGGACAAGAGACCCAGTACTTC. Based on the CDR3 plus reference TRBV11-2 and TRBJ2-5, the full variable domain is EAGVAQSPRYKIIEKRQSVAFWCNPISGHATLYWYQQILGQGPKLLIQFQNNGVVDDSQLPKDRFSAERLKGVDSTLKIQPAKLEDSAVYLCASSLDRRGQETQYFGPGTRLLVL.